Listed below are T cell receptor beta chains from one sample, sequenced in a study of T cells in Graves' hyperthyroidism and ophthalmopathy. TCRdb re-derived calls from the multiplex PCR reads in MiXCR, one entry per CDR3 protein. The table lists around 240,000 distinct CDR3 sequences, about 15% of them singletons, with about 14% in the top ten. Sample: blood. The receptors come from a woman in her forties with Graves' hyperthyroidism that later progressed to Graves' ophthalmopathy. The CDR3 runs from the conserved cysteine through the conserved F or W. A D gene is named only where the DNA matches it firmly. Where a row states a size, it is once, few, many or the class of an expanded clone; other rows omit it.

D	size	V	J	DNA	CDR3
TRBD2	many	TRBV28	TRBJ2-3	TGTGCCAGCAGCTCGGGACTAGCGGGAGAGGGAGATACGCAGTATTTT	CASSSGLAGEGDTQYF
TRBD2	many	TRBV11-2	TRBJ2-3	TGTGCCAGCAGCTTAGTTCGGACGGGACTAGCGGGAGCAGATACGCAGTATTTT	CASSLVRTGLAGADTQYF
TRBD1	many	TRBV5-8	TRBJ2-3	TGTGCCAGCAGCTCCCGACAGGGCTTACCACCTGATACGCAGTATTTT	CASSSRQGLPPDTQYF
-	many	TRBV13	TRBJ2-1	TGTGCCAGCAGCTTAGAATCGGCGGGAAAGGACAATGAGCAGTTCTTC	CASSLESAGKDNEQFF
-	many	TRBV7-2	TRBJ2-4	TGTGCCAGCAGCTCACTAGAGGGACTCAAAAACATTCAGTACTTC	CASSSLEGLKNIQYF
TRBD2	many	TRBV19	TRBJ2-1	TGTGCCAGTAGTATCCGGCGGGAGATCTACAATGAGCAGTTCTTC	CASSIRREIYNEQFF
TRBD2	-	TRBV11-2	TRBJ2-1	TGTGCCAGCAGCTTAGAACGGGAGGCCTACAATGAGCAGTTCTTC	CASSLEREAYNEQFF
TRBD1	few	TRBV20-1	TRBJ1-2	TGCAGTGCTAGAGACTACTCTCAACAGGGGAGTTATGGCTACACCTTC	CSARDYSQQGSYGYTF
TRBD2	many	TRBV12-3/TRBV12-4	TRBJ2-1	TGTGCCAGCAGCCTAGCGGGAGCGGCGTGGGATGAGCAGTTCTTC	CASSLAGAAWDEQFF
-	many	TRBV27	TRBJ2-7	TGTGCCAGCACTGGGGGTTCGGCCCCCTACGAGCAGTACTTC	CASTGGSAPYEQYF
-	many	TRBV30	TRBJ1-2	TGTGCCTGGAGACATATGGGGAGGGAACGCTCCTATGGCTACACCTTC	CAWRHMGRERSYGYTF
-	many	TRBV6-1	TRBJ2-5	TGTGCCAGCAACCTCGGACAGTCGGAGACCCAGTACTTC	CASNLGQSETQYF
-	many	TRBV24-1	TRBJ2-7	TGTGCCACCAGTGGTGGACGGGGGGCACGCTACGAGCAGTACTTC	CATSGGRGARYEQYF
TRBD2	-	TRBV28	TRBJ2-7	TGTGCTGCGGCGAGACTAGCGGGATCCTACGAGCAGTACTTC	CAAARLAGSYEQYF
-	many	TRBV3-1	TRBJ1-1	TGTGCCAGCAGAAGCGGGGGGTTGAACACTGAAGCTTTCTTT	CASRSGGLNTEAFF
TRBD2	-	TRBV12-3/TRBV12-4	TRBJ2-4	TGTGCCAGCAGTTTTAGCCTAGCGGGAGGAGGGGCCAAAAACATTCAGTACTTC	CASSFSLAGGGAKNIQYF
-	many	TRBV27	TRBJ1-1	TGTGCCAGCAAGGGAGGGGTCAATCTAGTAAGTGGCACTGAAGCTTTCTTT	CASKGGVNLVSGTEAFF
-	-	TRBV7-6	TRBJ2-2	TGTGCCAGCAGCTTAGAAGCAGGGGTCGTTGCCGGGGAGCTGTTTTTT	CASSLEAGVVAGELFF
TRBD2	many	TRBV28	TRBJ2-2	TGTGCCAGCAGTCCAATGAAGCGGGAGGGACCCGGGGAGCTGTTTTTT	CASSPMKREGPGELFF
TRBD2	many	TRBV20-1	TRBJ2-3	TGCAGTGCTAGAGATAGCGGGAGTAGCACAGATACGCAGTATTTT	CSARDSGSSTDTQYF
-	many	TRBV10-3	TRBJ1-2	TGTGCCATCAGTGAGTCAGCTAACTATGGCTACACCTTC	CAISESANYGYTF
-	many	TRBV2	TRBJ2-1	TGTGCCAGCAGTCCTGAAACCTCCTCCAGTGAGCAGTTCTTC	CASSPETSSSEQFF
-	-	TRBV11-1	TRBJ2-5	TGTGCCAGCAGCTTAGAAAGCAGGGGCGCAGGATGGGAGACCCAGTACTTC	CASSLESRGAGWETQYF
TRBD2	many	TRBV13	TRBJ2-1	TGTGCCAGCAGCTCGCTAGCGGGAGGGCCCTCGACCTTCGATGAGCAGTTCTTC	CASSSLAGGPSTFDEQFF
TRBD1	few	TRBV9	TRBJ1-2	TGTGCCAGCAGCGTTGACAGGGTTGGGTCTGGCTACACCTTC	CASSVDRVGSGYTF
TRBD2	many	TRBV2	TRBJ2-7	TGTGCCAGCAGTAGGACTAGCGGGGTTAAATACGAGCAGTACTTC	CASSRTSGVKYEQYF
TRBD2	many	TRBV27	TRBJ2-7	TGTGCCAGCAGCCAAGTCGCCGGCCCGCGAAGCGGGAGAGTCTACGAGCAGTACTTC	CASSQVAGPRSGRVYEQYF
-	-	TRBV30	TRBJ1-6	TGTGCCTGGAGCAGTGCGGGGAATTCACCCCTCCACTTT	CAWSSAGNSPLHF
-	many	TRBV11-3	TRBJ2-1	TGTGCCAGCAGCTTAGATACGGGAGCTTCCTACAATGAGCAGTTCTTC	CASSLDTGASYNEQFF
TRBD2	many	TRBV6-1	TRBJ2-3	TGTGCCAGCAGTTTACAGGGGCAGATCCTTGGGACTAGCGGGTCAGATACGCAGTATTTT	CASSLQGQILGTSGSDTQYF
-	many	TRBV11-2	TRBJ1-1	TGTGCCAGCAGCACCGACGAAGTTGAAGCTTTCTTT	CASSTDEVEAFF
TRBD2	many	TRBV28	TRBJ2-3	TGTGCCAGCAGTTTATGGGCGGGAGCTTCCGATACGCAGTATTTT	CASSLWAGASDTQYF
TRBD2	-	TRBV6-1	TRBJ2-3	TGTGCCAGCAGTGAGAACTTAGGACTAGCGGGAGAAGATACGCAGTATTTT	CASSENLGLAGEDTQYF
-	-	TRBV19	TRBJ1-5	TGTGCCAGTAGTACGGTTAGCAATCAGCCCCAGCATTTT	CASSTVSNQPQHF
-	-	TRBV2	TRBJ2-7	TGTGCCAGCAGTGTCCTCACCTACGAGCAGTACTTC	CASSVLTYEQYF
TRBD2	-	TRBV2	TRBJ2-7	TGTGCCAGCAGTGAATGGGAGGGGTTCTCCTACGAGCAGTACTTC	CASSEWEGFSYEQYF
-	-	TRBV11-2	TRBJ1-5	TGTGCCAGCAGCTTAGATGGGGGAGGCAATCAGCCCCAGCATTTT	CASSLDGGGNQPQHF
-	few	TRBV12-5	TRBJ2-2	TGTGCTAGTGGTTTCTCAGGGGGGCGGAACACCGGGGAGCTGTTTTTT	CASGFSGGRNTGELFF
-	many	TRBV18	TRBJ2-5	TGTGCCAGCAGCTTAACGCAAGAGACCCAGTACTTC	CASSLTQETQYF
-	many	TRBV18	TRBJ1-3	TGTGCCAGCTCACAGTCCGCGACAGTCCTCTCTGGAAACACCATATATTTT	CASSQSATVLSGNTIYF
TRBD2	few	TRBV6-1	TRBJ2-1	TGTGCCAGCAATACGGGAGCGGGAGGGGGAAATGAGCAGTTCTTC	CASNTGAGGGNEQFF
-	many	TRBV28	TRBJ2-3	TGTGCCAGCAGTTTATCGGGGGGCTCGGTAGATACGCAGTATTTT	CASSLSGGSVDTQYF
-	many	TRBV18	TRBJ2-7	TGTGCCAGCTCACCAAGGCGGGATCCCTACGAGCAGTACTTC	CASSPRRDPYEQYF